This TCR beta chain was captured by sequencing in a study of shared clonotypes between healthy human individuals. Selected positively for CCR7 and CD45RO-negative, naive CD8 cells excluded terminally differentiated effector memory CD45RA+ cells. The assay was immunoSEQ multiplex PCR, and TCRdb's table has in-frame clones only and misses some. The sample has some 2,100,000 clones, about 92% seen once. The sample consisted of naive CD8+ T cells from PBMCs. The clonotype originates from a man aged 18 to 29 in good health. Some clones in this sample may be carry-over from other donors' samples.

As DNA, the CDR3 is TGTGCCAGCACCCTGGTTGGGGCCCAGGGCTTAGAGACCCAGTACTTC. It encodes CASTLVGAQGLETQYF. The chain has TRBV27 and TRBJ2-5, with a tentative D call TRBD1 (5 bases). Looked up from germline, CDR1 is MNHEY and CDR2 is SMNVEV (reference sequence). V lost 7 bases to trimming and J lost 4 bases, with 22 bases between them. The CDR3 runs 16 residues.